These 26 T cell receptor beta chains share one sample of origin, sequenced in a study of cytomegalovirus exposure and HLA in healthy donors. The PCR contained 60 Vbeta and 13 Jbeta primers. Profiled with immunoSEQ multiplex PCR; TCRdb holds only in-frame clones, not every one. The table lists approximately 50,000 clones, 81% of them singletons. Sequences were obtained from PBMCs. The receptors stem from a boy aged 5 to 17 in good health and CMV-seropositive.

This clone was counted between two and nine times. This rearrangement joins TRBV5-5 to TRBJ1-1; no reliable D call. The germline V gene encodes CDR1 SGHKS and CDR2 YYEKEE (reference sequence). The CDR3 length is 14 residues. The V gene lost 0 bases and the J gene lost 5 bases, with 11 bases spanning the gap. The CDR3 DNA sequence: TGTGCCAGCAGCTTGGCCAATTGGAGGACTGAAGCTTTCTTT. Its translation is CASSLANWRTEAFF.

The chain uses TRBV5-6 and TRBJ2-2; D gene uncertain. Germline loops: CDR1 SGHDT, CDR2 YYEEEE. Trimming pared 0 bases from V and 3 bases from J, leaving 15 bases between. The CDR3 spans 17 residues. For the CDR3, the DNA is TGTGCCAGCAGCTTGGCGATACGGCAGCGCGACACCGGGGAGCTGTTTTTT. This gives the protein CASSLAIRQRDTGELFF.

The chain joins TRBV9 to TRBJ2-3; D is ambiguous. The V gene lost 0 bases and the J gene lost 5 bases, with 7 bases spanning the gap. Looked up from germline, CDR1 is SGDLS and CDR2 is YYNGEE. CDR3 size: 13 residues. CDR3 DNA sequence: TGTGCCAGCAGCGTAGATGGGCGAGATACGCAGTATTTT. This sequence encodes CASSVDGRDTQYF.

The V call is TRBV4-1, the J call TRBJ2-3; D may be TRBD2 (6 bases). Trimming took 0 bases from V and 0 from J, leaving 10 bases between them. There are 16 residues in the CDR3. CDR1 is MGHRA and CDR2 is YSYEKL in the germline V gene. The CDR3 DNA reads TGCGCCAGCAGCCAAGATCTTGGGGGGAGCACAGATACGCAGTATTTT. Translated, it gives CASSQDLGGSTDTQYF.

This chain joins TRBV13 and TRBJ2-2; TRBD2 matches at 8 bases. The CDR3 is 16 residues long. Germline CDR1 reads PRHDT; CDR2 reads FYEKMQ (reference sequence). Trimming cost V 1 base and J 1 base; bases outside gene matches: 2. The CDR3 DNA reads as TGTGCCAGCAGCTTAGATCTAGCGGGGAACACCGGGGAGCTGTTTTTT. This gives the protein CASSLDLAGNTGELFF.

The chain recombines TRBV7-6 with TRBJ2-1; TRBD2 is a possible D gene (6 bases). Trimming cost V 5 bases and J 7 bases, with 27 bases left between them. Germline V gene sequence: CDR1 SGHVS, CDR2 FNYEAQ. The CDR3 sequence is 18 residues long. Here the CDR3 reads CASSRGTPSGGAYNEQFF. CDR3 sequence (DNA): TGTGCCAGCAGCCGCGGAACGCCGTCCGGGGGAGCGTATAATGAGCAGTTCTTC.

This clone showed up just once. The chain uses TRBV4-1 and TRBJ2-7; 8 bases match TRBD1. CDR1 and CDR2 (germline): MGHRA, YSYEKL. The CDR3 totals 14 residues. The ends lost 11 bases at V and 4 bases at J; junction bases unmatched: 13. The CDR3 region has the DNA TGCGCCTCATCCCGGGCAGGGGGCGTATACGAGCAGTACTTC. This sequence encodes CASSRAGGVYEQYF.

The V call is TRBV18, the J call TRBJ2-1, with 8 bases fitting TRBD1. This CDR3 is built from 15 residues. Germline CDR1 reads KGHSH; CDR2 reads LQKENI. V was pared by 8 bases and J by 6 bases, with 12 bases of the junction left unmatched. The CDR3 coding sequence is TGTGCCAGCCGTCCGACAGGGGAGGTCTTCAATGAGCAGTTCTTC. Protein: CASRPTGEVFNEQFF.

This clone was picked up one time. The CDR3, as DNA: TGCGCCAGCAGCTTGGGAGGGACAGGTTTCTGGGAGCAGTACTTC. It is translated as CASSLGGTGFWEQYF. This rearrangement joins TRBV5-1 to TRBJ2-7; 8 bases line up with TRBD1. The V gene end was trimmed by 0 bases and the J gene end by 7 bases; junction bases not matched to a gene: 9. There are 15 residues in the CDR3. CDR1 is SGHRS and CDR2 is YFSETQ in the germline V gene.

The CDR3 nucleotides read TGTGCCAGCAGCCAAGAATACGACAGCGTGGGCTACACCTTC. Its protein product is CASSQEYDSVGYTF. The J gene is TRBJ1-2, the V gene TRBV4-2, with a possible D match to TRBD1 (5 bases). The germline V and J ends were trimmed by 0 bases and 8 bases, with 13 bases remaining between them. Per germline, CDR1 LGHNA and CDR2 YNFKEQ. This CDR3 has 14 residues.

This clone occurred once. V usage is TRBV10-3 and J usage is TRBJ1-2, with a weak D call TRBD1 (5 bases). V dropped 9 bases and J dropped 1 base, with 12 bases sitting between them. The CDR3 runs to 13 residues. Germline loops: CDR1 ENHRY, CDR2 SYGVKD. CDR3 residues: CAITTAFNYGYTF. For the CDR3, the DNA is TGTGCCATAACGACAGCATTTAACTATGGCTACACCTTC.

The rearrangement uses TRBV19 and TRBJ1-2; D gene ambiguous. Trimming shortened V by 6 bases and J by 6 bases, and 14 bases separated the two germline ends. The CDR3 consists of 13 residues. Per germline, CDR1 LNHDA and CDR2 SQIVND (reference sequence). CDR3 amino acids: CASSPDSRHGYTF. CDR3 nucleotide sequence: TGTGCCAGTAGCCCCGACTCTCGGCATGGCTACACCTTC. The variable domain in full, completed from reference TRBV19 and TRBJ1-2, reads DGGITQSPKYLFRKEGQNVTLSCEQNLNHDAMYWYRQDPGQGLRLIYYSQIVNDFQKGDIAEGYSVSREKKESFPLTVTSAQKNPTAFYLCASSPDSRHGYTFGSGTRLTVV.

The rearrangement uses TRBV7-3 and TRBJ2-3; TRBD2 is a possible D gene (6 bases). Looked up from germline, CDR1 is SGHTA and CDR2 is FQGTGA. There are 11 residues in the CDR3. V lost 5 bases, J lost 6 bases, and 6 bases lay in between. The CDR3 bases are TGTGCCAGCAGCCGGGGGGATACGCAGTATTTT. Its protein is CASSRGDTQYF.

The chain couples TRBV4-1 to TRBJ2-7; 8 bases are shared with TRBD2. This CDR3 region has 15 residues. The germline CDR1 and CDR2 sequences are MGHRA and YSYEKL. Trimming cost V 2 bases and J 5 bases; bases outside gene matches: 8. The CDR3 reads CASSQLGTSFDEQYF. The CDR3 nucleotides read TGCGCCAGCAGCCAACTTGGGACTAGTTTCGACGAGCAGTACTTC.

This sequence joins TRBV5-4 and TRBJ2-5; 11 bases are shared with TRBD2. V was pared by 4 bases and J by 5 bases, with 10 bases of the junction left unmatched. Germline V lookup: CDR1 SGHNT, CDR2 YYREEE (reference sequence). This CDR3 has 16 residues. For the CDR3, the DNA is TGTGCCAGCAGCCCGCAAAAACTAGCGGGGGATGAGACCCAGTACTTC. As protein: CASSPQKLAGDETQYF.

The chain carries TRBV7-9 and TRBJ2-5, with a weak D call TRBD2 (5 bases). Trimming cost V 0 bases and J 7 bases, with 6 bases left between them. Germline CDR1 and CDR2: SEHNR and FQNEAQ (reference sequence). The CDR3 consists of 12 residues. This CDR3 is CASSLAEGTQYF. In nucleotides, the CDR3 is TGTGCCAGCAGCTTAGCTGAGGGGACCCAGTACTTC.

There are a few counts of this clone. The CDR3 region has the DNA TGTGCCAGCAGCCCTGGGGCTACCGAGCAGTTCTTC. It yields the protein CASSPGATEQFF. The genes are TRBV4-2 and TRBJ2-1; D perhaps matches TRBD1 (5 bases). Germline V gene data show CDR1 as LGHNA and CDR2 as YNFKEQ. The germline V and J ends were trimmed by 4 bases and 10 bases, with 11 bases remaining between them. The CDR3 is 12 amino acids.

This chain joins TRBV19 and TRBJ2-3; 8 nucleotides line up with TRBD2. The CDR3 sequence is 14 residues long. CDR1 is LNHDA and CDR2 is SQIVND in the germline V gene (reference sequence). V gave up 5 bases and J gave up 5 bases; unmatched junction bases: 6. The CDR3 here is CASSGLAGRDTQYF. The CDR3, as DNA: TGTGCCAGTAGTGGGTTAGCGGGGCGAGATACGCAGTATTTT.

This clone was detected a few times. The chain employs TRBV6-5 and TRBJ2-3, with D perhaps matching TRBD1 (6 bases). The ends were cut back, 7 bases at V and 5 bases at J, with 13 bases in the middle. The germline V gene has CDR1 MNHEY and CDR2 SVGAGI. This CDR3 spans 13 amino acids. DNA of the CDR3: TGTGCCAGCACCTGGGGGCCGGGAGATACGCAGTATTTT. Its translation: CASTWGPGDTQYF.

The chain links TRBV7-6 to TRBJ2-2; TRBD2 matches 8 bases. The CDR3 contains 15 residues. V trimming: 1 base; J trimming: 7 bases; junction bases outside the gene matches: 5. The V gene's germline CDR1 is SGHVS and CDR2 FNYEAQ. The CDR3 is CASSLEGLAGGELFF. As DNA, the CDR3 is TGTGCCAGCAGCTTAGAGGGGCTAGCGGGCGGGGAGCTGTTTTTT.

This chain's CDR3 is CASSPDFIGGALYEQYF. In DNA, the CDR3 is TGTGCCAGCTCACCTGATTTTATCGGGGGGGCACTCTACGAGCAGTACTTC. V usage is TRBV18 and J usage is TRBJ2-7; TRBD2 matches at 8 bases. Germline trimming cut 3 bases from V and 3 bases from J; bases unmatched to any gene: 13. The CDR3 runs 17 residues. Germline V gene lookup returns CDR1 KGHSH and CDR2 LQKENI.

This clone was recorded a few times. The genes are TRBV4-2 and TRBJ2-1; unclear D gene. Germline V gene lookup returns CDR1 LGHNA and CDR2 YNFKEQ. V dropped 4 bases and J dropped 2 bases, with 9 bases sitting between them. CDR3 length: 14 residues. As DNA, the CDR3 is TGTGCCAGCAGCCCGCCAGGCCCCTACAATGAGCAGTTCTTC. Protein product: CASSPPGPYNEQFF.

This chain joins TRBV18 and TRBJ1-1; D is ambiguous. Trimming cost V 3 bases and J 4 bases, with 15 bases left between them. Germline V lookup: CDR1 KGHSH, CDR2 LQKENI. This CDR3 is 15 amino acids long. CDR3 region: CASSPLPSGSTEAFF. In nucleotides, the CDR3 is TGTGCCAGCTCACCCCTCCCATCGGGTTCCACTGAAGCTTTCTTT.

V and J are TRBV4-2 and TRBJ1-5, with TRBD1 as a possible D gene (6 bases). Trimming removed 5 bases from V and 1 base from J, with 9 bases in between. This CDR3 is 14 amino acids long. Germline V gene lookup returns CDR1 LGHNA and CDR2 YNFKEQ. Written as DNA, the CDR3 is TGTGCCAGCAGCGTGGACAGAAGCAATCAGCCCCAGCATTTT. This sequence encodes CASSVDRSNQPQHF.

This clone has just one count. The chain uses TRBV5-1 and TRBJ1-1, with a possible D match to TRBD1 (6 bases). Trimming removed 5 bases at V and 2 bases at J, with 10 bases between. There are 13 residues in the CDR3. The germline V gene encodes CDR1 SGHRS and CDR2 YFSETQ. The CDR3 protein is CASRQGHNTEAFF. CDR3 DNA sequence: TGCGCCAGCAGGCAGGGACACAACACTGAAGCTTTCTTT.

The genes are TRBV5-1 and TRBJ1-1, with TRBD1 matching 8 bases. The CDR3 runs to 15 residues. The junction had 7 bases not matched to a gene; V was cut back by 3 bases and J by 3 bases. Germline-derived CDR1 and CDR2 are SGHRS and YFSETQ. CDR3 region: CASSSAGGAYTEAFF. The CDR3 nucleotides read TGCGCCAGCAGCTCGGCAGGGGGCGCGTACACTGAAGCTTTCTTT.